This T cell receptor beta chain is from a study of blood T cell repertoires in COVID-19. The CDR3 loop spans 17 amino acids. The V segment lost 1 base and the J segment 2 bases; nucleotides outside the gene matches: 5. Looked up from germline, CDR1 is SGDLS and CDR2 is YYNGEE. Sequenced by immunoSEQ multiplex PCR; TCRdb stores in-frame clones only, minus some. The table includes 200,000 to 300,000 clones, around 87% detected once. The TCR was taken from a middle-aged woman with acute COVID-19. The specimen sequenced was PBMCs or T cells enriched from blood (not recorded which). V usage is TRBV9 and J usage is TRBJ2-5; 13 nucleotides match TRBD2. CDR3 loop: CASSVSGLAGVQETQYF. CDR3 nucleotide sequence: TGTGCCAGCAGCGTATCCGGACTAGCGGGAGTTCAAGAGACCCAGTACTTC.